The clone carrying this T cell receptor (beta chain) was seen more than once but under ten times. The antigen remains unidentified. The entry originates in a study of beta chain features in type 1 diabetes. Study as a whole: The patients were much like the healthy donors in age, gender and cell yields. Whole-study findings and limits: Among patients, naive, central memory and Treg TCRB repertoires appeared more similar than among healthy donors. In all four CD4+ subsets, TCRB CDR3 length was significantly, moderately reduced in type 1 diabetes. HLA effects on TCRB rearrangement stayed unresolved here.

The CDR3 spans 12 residues. V was pared by 6 bases and J by 6 bases, with 0 bases of the junction left unmatched. The germline gives CDR1 MDHEN, CDR2 SYDVKM. The whole isolated RNA underwent reverse transcription, so sequencing captured expressed TCRB transcripts. The read count averaged about 3.57 million across naive, central memory and regulatory T cell samples. The protocol was immunoSEQ multiplex PCR, while the TCRdb copy is restricted to in-frame clones and leaves out a portion. The profile shows some 150,000 clones, around an eighth of them singletons. Sequencing used central memory CD4+ T cells from blood. This sequence joins TRBV28 and TRBJ1-2, with 11 nucleotides matching TRBD1. The TCR was taken from a man between 18 and 35 years old with type 1 diabetes. CDR3 nucleotide sequence: TGTGCCAGCAGGGGACAGGGGGATGGCTACACCTTC. It is translated as CASRGQGDGYTF.